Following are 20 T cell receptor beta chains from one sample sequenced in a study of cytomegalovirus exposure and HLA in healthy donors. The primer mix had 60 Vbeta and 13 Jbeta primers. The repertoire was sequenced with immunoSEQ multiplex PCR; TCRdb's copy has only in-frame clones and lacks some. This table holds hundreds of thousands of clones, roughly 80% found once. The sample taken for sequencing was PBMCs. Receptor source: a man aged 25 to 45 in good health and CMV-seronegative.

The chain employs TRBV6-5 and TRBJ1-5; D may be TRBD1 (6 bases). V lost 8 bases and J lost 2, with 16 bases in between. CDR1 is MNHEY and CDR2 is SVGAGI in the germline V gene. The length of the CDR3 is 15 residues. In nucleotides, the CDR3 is TGTGCCAGCGCCATAAAAGGGGGTGGCAATCAGCCCCAGCATTTT. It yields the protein CASAIKGGGNQPQHF.

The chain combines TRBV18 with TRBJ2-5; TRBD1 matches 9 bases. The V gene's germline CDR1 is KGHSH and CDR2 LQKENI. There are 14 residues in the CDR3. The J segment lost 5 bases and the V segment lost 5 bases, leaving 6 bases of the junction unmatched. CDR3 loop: CASSADRGTETQYF. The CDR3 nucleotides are TGTGCCAGCTCAGCAGACAGGGGGACTGAGACCCAGTACTTC.

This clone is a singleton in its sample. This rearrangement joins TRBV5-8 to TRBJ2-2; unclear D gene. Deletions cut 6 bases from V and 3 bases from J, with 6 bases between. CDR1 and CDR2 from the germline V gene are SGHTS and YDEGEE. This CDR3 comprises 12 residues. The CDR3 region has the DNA TGTGCCAGCAACATATACACCGGGGAGCTGTTTTTT. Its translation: CASNIYTGELFF.

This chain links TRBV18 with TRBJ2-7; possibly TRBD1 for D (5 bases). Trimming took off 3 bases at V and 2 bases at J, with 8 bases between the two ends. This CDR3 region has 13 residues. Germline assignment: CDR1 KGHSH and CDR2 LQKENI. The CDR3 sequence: CASSPQGTYEQYF. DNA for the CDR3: TGTGCCAGCTCACCTCAGGGAACCTACGAGCAGTACTTC.

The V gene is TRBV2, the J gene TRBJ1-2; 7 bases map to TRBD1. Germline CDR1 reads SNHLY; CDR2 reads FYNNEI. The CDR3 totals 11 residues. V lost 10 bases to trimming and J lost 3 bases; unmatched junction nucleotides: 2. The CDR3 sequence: CATGTDYGYTF. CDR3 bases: TGTGCCACAGGGACAGACTATGGCTACACCTTC.

CDR3 sequence (DNA): TGTGCCAGCTCACCTAACGAGCTTCCAGAGACCCAGTACTTC. As protein: CASSPNELPETQYF. This chain joins TRBV18 and TRBJ2-5; D remains ambiguous. The CDR3 contains 14 residues. CDR1 is KGHSH, CDR2 LQKENI, per germline. The V end lost 3 bases, the J end lost 4 bases, and 12 bases lay between the germline ends.

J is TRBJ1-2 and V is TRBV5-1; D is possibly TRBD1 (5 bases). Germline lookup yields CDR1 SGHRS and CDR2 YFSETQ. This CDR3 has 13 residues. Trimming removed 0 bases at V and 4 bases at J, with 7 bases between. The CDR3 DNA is TGCGCCAGCAGCTTGGCAGGGTCCTATGGCTACACCTTC. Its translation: CASSLAGSYGYTF.

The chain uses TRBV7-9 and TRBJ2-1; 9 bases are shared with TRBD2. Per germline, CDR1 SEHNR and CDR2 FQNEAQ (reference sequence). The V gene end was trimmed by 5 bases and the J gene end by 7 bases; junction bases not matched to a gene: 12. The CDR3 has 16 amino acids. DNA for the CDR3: TGTGCCAGCAGCCAATTAGCGGGGGCCCCATTGAATGAGCAGTTCTTC. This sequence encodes CASSQLAGAPLNEQFF. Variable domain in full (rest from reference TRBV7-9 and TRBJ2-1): DTGVSQNPRHKITKRGQNVTFRCDPISEHNRLYWYRQTLGQGPEFLTYFQNEAQLEKSRLLSDRFSAERPKGSFSTLEIQRTEQGDSAMYLCASSQLAGAPLNEQFFGPGTRLTVL.

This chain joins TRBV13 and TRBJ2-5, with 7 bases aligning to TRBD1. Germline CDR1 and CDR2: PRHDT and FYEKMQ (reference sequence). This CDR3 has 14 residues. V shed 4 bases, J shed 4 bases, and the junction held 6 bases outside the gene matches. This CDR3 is CASSSLTGRETQYF. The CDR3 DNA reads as TGTGCCAGCAGCTCTCTGACAGGGAGAGAGACCCAGTACTTC.

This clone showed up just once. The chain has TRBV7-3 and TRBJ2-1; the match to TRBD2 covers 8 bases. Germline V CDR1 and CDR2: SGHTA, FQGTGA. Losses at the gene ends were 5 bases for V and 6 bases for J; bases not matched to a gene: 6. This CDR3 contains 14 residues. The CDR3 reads CASSPRLAGNEQFF. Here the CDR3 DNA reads TGTGCCAGCAGCCCCAGGCTAGCGGGCAATGAGCAGTTCTTC.

CDR3: CASSRLGQGSGNTIYF. The CDR3 nucleotides are TGCGCCAGCAGCAGGTTAGGACAGGGGTCTGGAAACACCATATATTTT. This chain joins TRBV5-1 and TRBJ1-3, with 9 bases identical to TRBD1. V lost 4 bases to trimming and J lost 1 base; unmatched junction nucleotides: 6. In germline, CDR1 is SGHRS, CDR2 YFSETQ. This CDR3 contains 16 residues. Full variable domain (outside the CDR3, taken from reference TRBV5-1 and TRBJ1-3): KAGVTQTPRYLIKTRGQQVTLSCSPISGHRSVSWYQQTPGQGLQFLFEYFSETQRNKGNFPGRFSGRQFSNSRSEMNVSTLELGDSALYLCASSRLGQGSGNTIYFGEGSWLTVV.

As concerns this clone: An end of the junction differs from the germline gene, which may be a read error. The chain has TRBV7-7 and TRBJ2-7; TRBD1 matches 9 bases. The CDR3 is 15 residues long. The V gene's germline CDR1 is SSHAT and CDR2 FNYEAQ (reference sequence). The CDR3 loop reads CASSKTGGIRYEQYF. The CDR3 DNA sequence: TGTGCTAGCAGCAAGACAGGGGGTATAAGGTACGAGCAGTACTTC.

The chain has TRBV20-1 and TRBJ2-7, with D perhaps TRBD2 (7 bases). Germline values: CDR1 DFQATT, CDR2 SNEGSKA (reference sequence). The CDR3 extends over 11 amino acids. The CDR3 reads CSGTLGGLEYF. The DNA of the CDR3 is TGCAGCGGAACGTTGGGGGGGCTCGAGTACTTC.

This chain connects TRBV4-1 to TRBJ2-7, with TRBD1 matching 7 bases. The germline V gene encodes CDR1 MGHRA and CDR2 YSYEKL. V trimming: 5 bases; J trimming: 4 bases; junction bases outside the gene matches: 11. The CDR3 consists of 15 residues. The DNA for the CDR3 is TGCGCCAGCAGCTTCATACCGGGACAGCATTACGAGCAGTACTTC. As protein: CASSFIPGQHYEQYF.

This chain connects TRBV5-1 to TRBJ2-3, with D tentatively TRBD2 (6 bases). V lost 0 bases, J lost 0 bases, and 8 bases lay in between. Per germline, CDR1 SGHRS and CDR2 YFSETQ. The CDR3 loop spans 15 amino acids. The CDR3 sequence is CASSLGAGSTDTQYF. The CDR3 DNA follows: TGCGCCAGCAGCTTGGGGGCGGGAAGCACAGATACGCAGTATTTT.

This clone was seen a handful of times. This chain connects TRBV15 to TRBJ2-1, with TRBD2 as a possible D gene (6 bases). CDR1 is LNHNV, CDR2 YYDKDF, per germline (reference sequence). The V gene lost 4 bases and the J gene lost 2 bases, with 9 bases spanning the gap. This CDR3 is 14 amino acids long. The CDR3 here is CATSKEGTYNEQFF. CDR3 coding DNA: TGTGCCACCAGCAAGGAGGGCACCTACAATGAGCAGTTCTTC.

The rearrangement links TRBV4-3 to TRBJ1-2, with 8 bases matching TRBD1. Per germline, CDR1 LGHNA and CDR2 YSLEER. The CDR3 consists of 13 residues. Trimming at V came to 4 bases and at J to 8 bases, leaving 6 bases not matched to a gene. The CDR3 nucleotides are TGCGCCAGCAGCCTATCAGGGGGCTGGGGCTACACCTTC. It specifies CASSLSGGWGYTF.

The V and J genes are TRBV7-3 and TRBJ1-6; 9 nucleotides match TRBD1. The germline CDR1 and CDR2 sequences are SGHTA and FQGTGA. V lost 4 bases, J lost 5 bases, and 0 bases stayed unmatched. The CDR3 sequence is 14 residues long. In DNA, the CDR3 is TGTGCCAGCAGCTGGACAGGGGATAATTCACCCCTCCACTTT. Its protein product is CASSWTGDNSPLHF.

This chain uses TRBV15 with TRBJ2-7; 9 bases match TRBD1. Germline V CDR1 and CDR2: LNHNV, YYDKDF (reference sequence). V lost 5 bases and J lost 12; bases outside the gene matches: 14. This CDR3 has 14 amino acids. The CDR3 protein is CATSARDRDLERYF. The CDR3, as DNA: TGTGCCACCAGCGCCCGGGACAGGGACCTGGAACGGTACTTC.

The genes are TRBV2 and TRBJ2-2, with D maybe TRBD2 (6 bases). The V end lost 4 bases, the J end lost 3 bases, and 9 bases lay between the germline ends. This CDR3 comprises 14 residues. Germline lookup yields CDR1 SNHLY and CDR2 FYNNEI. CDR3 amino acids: CASSVAGYTGELFF. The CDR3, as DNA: TGTGCCAGCAGTGTGGCGGGGTACACCGGGGAGCTGTTTTTT.